This T cell receptor beta chain was captured in a study of T-cell reconstitution after alpha-beta-depleted transplantation in children. Study findings and constraints: Newly made T cells mostly supplied T-cell counts and diversity one year after transplant. In patients about two months after transplant, alpha-beta T cells reportedly arose from several hundred expanded graft clones.

The TCRbeta library was prepared with unique molecular identifiers. A single record per CDR3 protein comes from TCRdb applying MiXCR to the PCR reads. This table holds approximately 650,000 distinct CDR3 sequences, around 12% found once. A remark on this clonotype: Its antigen is still unknown.

The CDR3 is 16 residues long. Germline-derived CDR1 and CDR2 are ENHRY and SYGVKD. The V gene end was trimmed by 5 bases and the J gene end by 7 bases; junction bases not matched to a gene: 8. V usage is TRBV10-3 and J usage is TRBJ2-1; 13 nucleotides agree with TRBD2. The sequencing used PBMCs, collected before TCRalphabeta/CD19-depleted stem cell transplant. The clonotype originates from a girl aged 2-9 years with congenital amegakaryocytic thrombocytopenia, due to receive a stem cell transplant. CDR3 amino acids: CAISTSGRARRNEQFF. The CDR3, as DNA: TGTGCCATCAGTACTAGCGGGAGGGCCAGGAGGAATGAGCAGTTCTTC.